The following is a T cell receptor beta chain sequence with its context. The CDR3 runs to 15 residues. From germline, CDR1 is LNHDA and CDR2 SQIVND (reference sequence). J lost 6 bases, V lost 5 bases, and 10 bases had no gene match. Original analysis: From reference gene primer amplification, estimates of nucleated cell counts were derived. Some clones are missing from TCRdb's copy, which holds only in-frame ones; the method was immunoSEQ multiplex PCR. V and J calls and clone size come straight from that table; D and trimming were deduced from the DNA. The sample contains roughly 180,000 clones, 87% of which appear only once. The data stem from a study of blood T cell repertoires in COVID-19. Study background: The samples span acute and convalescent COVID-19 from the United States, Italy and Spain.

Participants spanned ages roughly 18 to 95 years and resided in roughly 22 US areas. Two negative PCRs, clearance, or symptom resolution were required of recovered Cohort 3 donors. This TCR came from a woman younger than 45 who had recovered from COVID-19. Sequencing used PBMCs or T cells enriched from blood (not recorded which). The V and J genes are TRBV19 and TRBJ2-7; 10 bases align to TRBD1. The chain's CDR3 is CASSAGQGGLSEQYF. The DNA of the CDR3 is TGTGCCAGTAGTGCCGGACAGGGGGGCTTAAGCGAGCAGTACTTC.